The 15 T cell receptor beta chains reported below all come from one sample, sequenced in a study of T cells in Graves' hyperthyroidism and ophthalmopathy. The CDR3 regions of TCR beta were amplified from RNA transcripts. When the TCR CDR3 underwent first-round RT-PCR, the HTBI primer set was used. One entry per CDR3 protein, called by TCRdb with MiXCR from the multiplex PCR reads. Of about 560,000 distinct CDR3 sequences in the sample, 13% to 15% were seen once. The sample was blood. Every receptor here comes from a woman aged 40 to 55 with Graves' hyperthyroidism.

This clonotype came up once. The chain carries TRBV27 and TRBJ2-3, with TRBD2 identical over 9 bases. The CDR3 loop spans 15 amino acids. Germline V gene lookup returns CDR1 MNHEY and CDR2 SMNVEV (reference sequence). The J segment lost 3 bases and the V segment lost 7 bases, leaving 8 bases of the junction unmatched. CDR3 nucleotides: TGTGCCAGCAACCCGGCGGGAGGGATGACAGATACGCAGTATTTT. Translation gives CASNPAGGMTDTQYF.

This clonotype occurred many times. This CDR3 reads CSARRTSGRYNEQFF. CDR3 DNA sequence: TGCAGTGCTAGAAGGACTAGCGGGAGGTACAATGAGCAGTTCTTC. The J gene is TRBJ2-1, the V gene TRBV20-1, with TRBD2 matching over 14 bases. After removal of 2 bases from V and 4 bases from J, the junction contained 1 base not matched to a gene. The CDR3 consists of 15 residues. Germline loops: CDR1 DFQATT, CDR2 SNEGSKA (reference sequence).

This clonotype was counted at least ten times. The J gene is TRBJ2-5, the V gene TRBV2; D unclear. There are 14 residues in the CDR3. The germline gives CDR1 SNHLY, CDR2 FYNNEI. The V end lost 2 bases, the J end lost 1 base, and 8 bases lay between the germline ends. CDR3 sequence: CASSERSAQETQYF. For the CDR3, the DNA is TGTGCCAGCAGTGAACGGTCAGCCCAAGAGACCCAGTACTTC.

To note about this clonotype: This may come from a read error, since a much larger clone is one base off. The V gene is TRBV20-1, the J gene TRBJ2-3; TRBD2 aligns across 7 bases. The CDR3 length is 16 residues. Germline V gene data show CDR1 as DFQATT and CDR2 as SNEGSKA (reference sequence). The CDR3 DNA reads TGCAGTGCTAGAGATTGGAGGGAGGGCGTCACAGATACGCAGGATTTT. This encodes CSARDWREGVTDTQDF.

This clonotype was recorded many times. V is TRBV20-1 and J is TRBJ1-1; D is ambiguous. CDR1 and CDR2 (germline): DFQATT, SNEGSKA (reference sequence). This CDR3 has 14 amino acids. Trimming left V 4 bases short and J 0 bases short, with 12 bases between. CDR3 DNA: TGCAGTGCTATGGTGGCACAACTGAACACTGAAGCTTTCTTT. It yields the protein CSAMVAQLNTEAFF.

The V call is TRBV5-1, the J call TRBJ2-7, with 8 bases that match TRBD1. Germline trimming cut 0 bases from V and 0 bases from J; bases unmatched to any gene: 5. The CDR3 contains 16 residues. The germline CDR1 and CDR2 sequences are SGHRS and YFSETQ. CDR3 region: CASSLEGQDLSYEQYF. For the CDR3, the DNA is TGCGCCAGCAGCTTGGAGGGACAGGACCTCTCCTACGAGCAGTACTTC.

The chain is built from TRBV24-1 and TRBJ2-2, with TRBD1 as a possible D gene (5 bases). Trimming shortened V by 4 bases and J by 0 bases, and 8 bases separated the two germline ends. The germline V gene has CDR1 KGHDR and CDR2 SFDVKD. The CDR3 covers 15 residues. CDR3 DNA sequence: TGTGCCACCAGTGACAGGGTTTCGAACACCGGGGAGCTGTTTTTT. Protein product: CATSDRVSNTGELFF.

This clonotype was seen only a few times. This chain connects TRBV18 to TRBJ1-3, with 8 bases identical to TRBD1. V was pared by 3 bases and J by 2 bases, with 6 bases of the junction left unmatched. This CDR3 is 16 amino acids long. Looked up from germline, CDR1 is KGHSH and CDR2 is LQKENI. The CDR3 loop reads CASSPTQGAAGNTIYF. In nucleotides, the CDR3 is TGTGCCAGCTCACCTACCCAGGGGGCTGCTGGAAACACCATATATTTT.

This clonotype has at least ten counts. CDR3 protein: CASSRNTGGGEQYF. DNA of the CDR3: TGTGCCAGCAGCCGTAATACAGGGGGCGGCGAGCAGTACTTC. J is TRBJ2-7 and V is TRBV3-1, with 9 bases identical to TRBD1. This CDR3 region has 14 residues. Germline assignment: CDR1 LGHDT and CDR2 YNNKEL (reference sequence). V lost 4 bases and J lost 6; bases outside the gene matches: 7.

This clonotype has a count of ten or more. The CDR3 DNA reads TGCAGTGCTTCCATCTGGACAGACTTGAACACTGAAGCTTTCTTT. Translation gives CSASIWTDLNTEAFF. This chain joins TRBV20-1 and TRBJ1-1; D possibly corresponds to TRBD1 (6 bases). The CDR3 consists of 15 residues. Trimming removed 5 bases from V and 0 bases from J, with 16 bases in between. Germline CDR1 DFQATT, CDR2 SNEGSKA (reference sequence).

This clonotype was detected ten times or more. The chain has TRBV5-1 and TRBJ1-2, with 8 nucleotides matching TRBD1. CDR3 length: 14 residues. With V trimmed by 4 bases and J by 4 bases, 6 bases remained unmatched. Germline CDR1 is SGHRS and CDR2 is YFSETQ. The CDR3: CASSPNGQGYGYTF. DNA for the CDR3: TGCGCCAGCAGCCCGAACGGACAGGGCTATGGCTACACCTTC.

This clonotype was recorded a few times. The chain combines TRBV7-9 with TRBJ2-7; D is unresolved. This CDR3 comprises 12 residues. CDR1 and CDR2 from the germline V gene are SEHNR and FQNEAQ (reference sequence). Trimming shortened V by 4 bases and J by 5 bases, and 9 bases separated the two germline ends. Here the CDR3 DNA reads TGTGCCAGCAGCTCGGACGACCACGAGCAGTACTTC. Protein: CASSSDDHEQYF.

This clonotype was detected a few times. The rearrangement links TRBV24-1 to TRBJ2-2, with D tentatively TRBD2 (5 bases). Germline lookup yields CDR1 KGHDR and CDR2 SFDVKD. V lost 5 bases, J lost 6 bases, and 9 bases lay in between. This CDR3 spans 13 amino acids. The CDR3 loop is CATSVRVSGELFF. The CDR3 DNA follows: TGTGCCACCAGTGTGAGGGTATCCGGGGAGCTGTTTTTT.

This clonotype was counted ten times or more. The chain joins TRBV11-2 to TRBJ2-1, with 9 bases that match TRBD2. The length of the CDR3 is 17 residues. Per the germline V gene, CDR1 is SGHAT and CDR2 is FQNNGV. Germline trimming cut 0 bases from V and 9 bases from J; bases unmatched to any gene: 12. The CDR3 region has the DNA TGTGCCAGCAGCTTAGATATTTTGGTAGCGGGAGAGGGTGAGCAGTTCTTC. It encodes CASSLDILVAGEGEQFF.

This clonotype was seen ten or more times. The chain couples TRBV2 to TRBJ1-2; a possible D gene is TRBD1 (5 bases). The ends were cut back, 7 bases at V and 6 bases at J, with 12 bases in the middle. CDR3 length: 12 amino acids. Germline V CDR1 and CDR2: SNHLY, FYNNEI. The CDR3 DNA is TGTGCCAGCATCAGGGTGGTGGATGGCTACACCTTC. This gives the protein CASIRVVDGYTF.